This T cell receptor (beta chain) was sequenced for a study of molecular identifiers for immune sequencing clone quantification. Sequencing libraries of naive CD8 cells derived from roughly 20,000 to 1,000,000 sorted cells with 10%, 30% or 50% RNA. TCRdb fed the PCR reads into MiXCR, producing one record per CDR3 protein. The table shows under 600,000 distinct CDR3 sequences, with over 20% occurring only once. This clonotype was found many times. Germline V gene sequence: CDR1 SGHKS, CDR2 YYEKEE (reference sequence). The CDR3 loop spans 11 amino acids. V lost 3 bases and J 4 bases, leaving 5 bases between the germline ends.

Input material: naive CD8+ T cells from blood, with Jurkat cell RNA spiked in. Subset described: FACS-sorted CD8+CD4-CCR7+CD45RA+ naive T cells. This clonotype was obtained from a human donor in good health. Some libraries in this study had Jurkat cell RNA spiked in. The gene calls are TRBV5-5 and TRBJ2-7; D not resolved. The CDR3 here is CASSSLYEQYF. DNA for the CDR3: TGTGCCAGCAGCTCCCTTTACGAGCAGTACTTC.